This T cell receptor (beta chain) stems from a study of T cells in Graves' hyperthyroidism and ophthalmopathy. This clonotype was observed a few times. Regions amplified from RNA transcripts were the TCR beta CDR3 regions. Researchers ran a first-round RT-PCR on the TCR CDR3 using the HTBI primer set. Using its own MiXCR run on the multiplex PCR reads, TCRdb lists one record per CDR3 protein. In the table there are some 360,000 distinct CDR3 sequences, approximately 14% of which are singletons. V was pared by 4 bases and J by 6 bases, with 8 bases of the junction left unmatched. The length of the CDR3 is 15 residues. Germline CDR1 reads SGHRS; CDR2 reads YFSETQ.

The sequence derives from a woman aged 60 to 75 with Graves' hyperthyroidism. The chain joins TRBV5-1 to TRBJ2-7; 12 bases agree with TRBD1. Sample: blood. CDR3 amino acids: CASSPSGTGGLEQYF. CDR3 in DNA: TGCGCCAGCAGCCCCTCCGGGACAGGGGGCCTCGAGCAGTACTTC.